A single T cell receptor (beta chain) is shown here with its context. This clonotype was observed a few times. Its antigen target is currently unknown. Per-base quality was not reported, and no clone a single base away is much larger than it. The sample is drawn from a study of CD8 T cells in ankylosing spondylitis (dated by TCRdb to the late 2010s). Looking at the study overall: T cell receptor beta repertoires were profiled in healthy donors and ankylosing spondylitis patients so that disease-linked TCR variants could be found. The whole study cohort included some 100 healthy donors and 20 to 25 ankylosing spondylitis patients. Peripheral blood was sampled, and synovial fluid was additionally collected from ankylosing spondylitis patients.

The instrument was an Illumina HiSeq 2500. Quantitative 5'-RACE with molecular barcodes was the method used to prepare the TCR beta libraries. Concerning the study's data processing: To identify disease-linked TCR variants, a new computational method was used, one built on a probabilistic model of VDJ rearrangement. Starting from the raw public reads, TCRdb applied fastp trimming at Q25, assembled clones with MiXCR and retained in-frame beta chains. A single entry per CDR3 protein holds the most common genes and DNA from its merged rows. The V and J calls come from TCRdb's annotation, not from the publication. The sample table holds a few hundred thousand distinct CDR3 sequences, of which approximately 17% were seen once. Approximately 0.97% of the sample rests with the top ten. Study-level results and caveats: Significant enrichment of the disease-linked clones was reported in matched synovial fluid samples from ankylosing spondylitis patients. A TCR beta motif made up of about eight highly homologous amino acid variants appeared to be characteristic of blood from ankylosing spondylitis patients. Some motif variants had previously been reported in the synovial fluid and blood of reactive arthritis patients, which suggests shared mechanisms of disease initiation. In peripheral blood, the disease-linked clones were found at relatively low frequencies and had a CD8+ phenotype.

The CDR3 numbers 16 residues from cysteine through phenylalanine. This entry keeps only the CDR3 DNA: 48 bases, framed from base 1. In the germline V gene, CDR1 corresponds to MNHEY and CDR2 to SVGEGT. From V the trimming removes 6 bases and from J it removes 1 base, while the gene matches leave 9 bases of the junction unaccounted for. This clonotype was obtained from a male donor with ankylosing spondylitis. Sequences were obtained from blood, either unsorted or a sorted T cell fraction (not recorded which). This sequence uses TRBV6-2 or TRBV6-3 and TRBJ2-1, with 7 bases in between that match TRBD1. The DNA sequence follows: TGTGCCAGCAGAAAAGGGGGCTCGAAATCCTACAATGAGCAGTTCTTC. This translates into CASRKGGSKSYNEQFF.